This TCR beta chain stems from a study of blood T cell repertoires in COVID-19. Produced via immunoSEQ multiplex PCR; TCRdb's table is partial and in-frame only. The sample lists some 150,000 clones; about 80% were seen once. The CDR3 is 16 residues long. V gave up 6 bases and J gave up 4 bases; unmatched junction bases: 11. Germline V gives CDR1 MNHEY, CDR2 SMNVEV (reference sequence). This sequence originates from a human donor in a cohort sampled during active COVID-19. The sequenced material came from peripheral blood. This chain uses TRBV27 with TRBJ1-1; 10 bases align to TRBD1. The CDR3 here is CASSRSLGTGVTEAFF. The CDR3 DNA reads as TGTGCCAGCAGCCGGTCCCTCGGGACAGGGGTCACTGAAGCTTTCTTT.